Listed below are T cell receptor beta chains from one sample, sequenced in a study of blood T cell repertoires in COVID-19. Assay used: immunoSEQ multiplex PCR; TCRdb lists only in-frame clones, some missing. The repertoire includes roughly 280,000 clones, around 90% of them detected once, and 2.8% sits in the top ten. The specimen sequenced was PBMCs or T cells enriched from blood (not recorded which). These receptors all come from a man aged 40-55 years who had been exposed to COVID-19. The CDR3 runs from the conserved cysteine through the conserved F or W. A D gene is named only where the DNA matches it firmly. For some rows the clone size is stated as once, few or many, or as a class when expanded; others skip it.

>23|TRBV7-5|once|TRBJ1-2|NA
TGTGTCAGAAGCTACCTTGATTCCCTCCCAAATACAGGCCGGGGGGGAAGAGTCTATGGCTACACCTTC
CVRSYLDSLPNTGRGGRVYGYTF
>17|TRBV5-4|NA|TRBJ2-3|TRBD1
TGTGCCAGCAGCTCGTGGGGGTTGACAGGGGGCGCAGATACGCAGTATTTT
CASSSWGLTGGADTQYF
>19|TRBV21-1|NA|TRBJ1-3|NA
TGTGCCAGCAGCAAAGGTCCGGGACAGGGTCGACTTGATCGAAACACCATATATTTT
CASSKGPGQGRLDRNTIYF
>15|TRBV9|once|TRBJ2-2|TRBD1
TGTGCCAGCAGCGTTCAGAGACAGGGGCCTGGGGAGCTGTTTTTT
CASSVQRQGPGELFF
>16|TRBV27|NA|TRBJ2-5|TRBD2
TGTGCCAGCAGTTTAGCGCCTGGACTAGCGGGAGAGACCCAGTACTTC
CASSLAPGLAGETQYF
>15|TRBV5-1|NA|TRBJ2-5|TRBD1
TGCGCCAGCAGCCCTCAGACAGGGACGAAAGAGACCCAGTACTTC
CASSPQTGTKETQYF
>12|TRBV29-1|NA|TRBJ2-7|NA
TGCAGCGCCACGGCGGGACGGTACGAGCAGTACTTC
CSATAGRYEQYF
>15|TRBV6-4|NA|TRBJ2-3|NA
TGTGCCAGCAGACAACAGGGGGGGAGCACAGATACGCAGTATTTT
CASRQQGGSTDTQYF
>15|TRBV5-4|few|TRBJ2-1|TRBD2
TGTGCCAGCAGCTCGGGACTAGCGGACTACAATGAGCAGTTCTTC
CASSSGLADYNEQFF
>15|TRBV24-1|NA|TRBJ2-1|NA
TGTGCCACCAGCCTATTAGGAGGGAGTCACCATGAGCAGTTCTTC
CATSLLGGSHHEQFF